The source of this T cell receptor (beta chain) is a study of CD8 T cells in ankylosing spondylitis. Whole-study results and caveats: Clones linked to disease were reported to show significant enrichment in matched ankylosing spondylitis synovial fluid. What appeared characteristic of ankylosing spondylitis blood was a TCR beta motif of 7 or 8 highly homologous variants.

One entry per CDR3 protein results from TCRdb running MiXCR on the 5' RACE reads. The sample consists of about 540,000 distinct CDR3 sequences, roughly 13% of them appearing once. The germline V gene encodes CDR1 SGHTA and CDR2 FQGNSA. This CDR3 comprises 15 residues. V was pared by 2 bases and J by 4 bases, with 12 bases between. In its sample, this clonotype was seen a few times. Its antigen is unknown. The sequenced material came from blood, either unsorted or a sorted T cell fraction (not recorded which). This TCR was recovered from a male donor with ankylosing spondylitis. The chain couples TRBV7-2 to TRBJ1-5, with D perhaps matching TRBD1 (6 bases). This CDR3 reads CASSLTTGINQPQHF. CDR3 coding DNA: TGTGCCAGCAGCTTAACTACAGGGATTAATCAGCCCCAGCATTTT.